This T cell receptor (beta chain) emerged from a study of blood T cell repertoires in COVID-19. Libraries were prepared by immunoSEQ multiplex PCR; TCRdb keeps only in-frame clonotypes and omits some of them. This table holds more than 70,000 clones, roughly 85% found once. The germline gives CDR1 LNHDA, CDR2 SQIVND (reference sequence). Trimming removed 5 bases at V and 0 bases at J, with 7 bases between. The CDR3 extends over 14 amino acids. The chain employs TRBV19 and TRBJ2-2; possible D gene TRBD2, 5 bases. The sequence was obtained from a woman aged 70 to 79 with acute or convalescent COVID-19. Sequencing was carried out using peripheral blood. CDR3 loop: CASSSRANTGELFF. The CDR3, as DNA: TGTGCCAGTAGTTCGCGGGCGAACACCGGGGAGCTGTTTTTT.